This TCR beta chain was sequenced in a study of blood T cell repertoires in COVID-19. Germline lookup yields CDR1 MGHRA and CDR2 YSYEKL. The CDR3 runs 14 residues. The V and J ends lost 0 bases and 0 bases respectively, with 5 bases between them. Sequencing was performed with immunoSEQ multiplex PCR; in TCRdb, only in-frame clones are kept and a portion is missing. The repertoire includes approximately 46,000 clones, around 90% of them detected once, and about 3% sits in the top ten. The chain recombines TRBV4-1 with TRBJ1-1; D is uncertain. This sequence was found in a man aged 45 to 65 with active COVID-19. Source material: peripheral blood. The CDR3 nucleotides read TGCGCCAGCAGCCAAGAAGCCCTGAACACTGAAGCTTTCTTT. It yields the protein CASSQEALNTEAFF.